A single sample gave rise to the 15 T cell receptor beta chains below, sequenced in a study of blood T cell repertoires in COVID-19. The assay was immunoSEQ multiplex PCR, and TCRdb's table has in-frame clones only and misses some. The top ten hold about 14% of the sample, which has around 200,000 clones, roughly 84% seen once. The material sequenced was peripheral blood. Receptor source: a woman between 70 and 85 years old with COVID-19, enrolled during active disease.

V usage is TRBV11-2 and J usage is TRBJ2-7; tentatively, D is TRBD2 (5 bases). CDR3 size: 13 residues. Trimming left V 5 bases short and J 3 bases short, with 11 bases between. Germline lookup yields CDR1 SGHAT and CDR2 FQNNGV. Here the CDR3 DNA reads TGTGCCAGCAGCCTAGGACTCCTCTACGAGCAGTACGTC. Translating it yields CASSLGLLYEQYV.

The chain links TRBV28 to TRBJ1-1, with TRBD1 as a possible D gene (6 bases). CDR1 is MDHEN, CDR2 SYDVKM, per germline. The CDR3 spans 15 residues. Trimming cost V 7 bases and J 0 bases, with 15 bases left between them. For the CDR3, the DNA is TGTGCCAGCATCCGGACAGCTCCCATGAACACTGAAGCTTTCTTT. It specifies CASIRTAPMNTEAFF.

The CDR3 coding sequence is TGTGCCAGTAGTATAAGGAGGGGGGGCCAGCGGAACACTGAAGCTTTCTTT. Its protein is CASSIRRGGQRNTEAFF. This rearrangement joins TRBV19 to TRBJ1-1; maybe TRBD1 (6 bases). Germline V gene sequence: CDR1 LNHDA, CDR2 SQIVND (reference sequence). This CDR3 comprises 17 residues. V lost 2 bases to trimming and J lost 1 base, with 17 bases between them. Drawing the rest from reference TRBV19 and TRBJ1-1, the complete variable domain is DGGITQSPKYLFRKEGQNVTLSCEQNLNHDAMYWYRQDPGQGLRLIYYSQIVNDFQKGDIAEGYSVSREKKESFPLTVTSAQKNPTAFYLCASSIRRGGQRNTEAFFGQGTRLTVV.

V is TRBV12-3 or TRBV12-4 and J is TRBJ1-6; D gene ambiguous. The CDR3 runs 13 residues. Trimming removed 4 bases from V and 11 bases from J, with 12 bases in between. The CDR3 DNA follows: TGTGCCAGCAGTTCGACTGTCCAAACACCCCTCCACTTT. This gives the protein CASSSTVQTPLHF.

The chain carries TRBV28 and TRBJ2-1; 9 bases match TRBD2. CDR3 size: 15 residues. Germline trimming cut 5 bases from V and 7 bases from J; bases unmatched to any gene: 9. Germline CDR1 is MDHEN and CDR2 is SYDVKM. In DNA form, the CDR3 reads TGTGCCAGCAGTCTTATTAGCGGGAGTTTAAATGAGCAGTTCTTC. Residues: CASSLISGSLNEQFF. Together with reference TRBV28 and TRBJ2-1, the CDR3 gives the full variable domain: DVKVTQSSRYLVKRTGEKVFLECVQDMDHENMFWYRQDPGLGLRLIYFSYDVKMKEKGDIPEGYSVSREKKERFSLILESASTNQTSMYLCASSLISGSLNEQFFGPGTRLTVL.

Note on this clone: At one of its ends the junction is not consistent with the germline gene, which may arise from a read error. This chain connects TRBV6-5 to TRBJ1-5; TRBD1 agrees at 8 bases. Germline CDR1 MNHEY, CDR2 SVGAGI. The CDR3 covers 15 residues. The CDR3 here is CASRAQGGMYQAQHF. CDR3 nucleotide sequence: TGTGCCAGCAGAGCACAGGGGGGGATGTATCAGGCCCAGCATTTT.

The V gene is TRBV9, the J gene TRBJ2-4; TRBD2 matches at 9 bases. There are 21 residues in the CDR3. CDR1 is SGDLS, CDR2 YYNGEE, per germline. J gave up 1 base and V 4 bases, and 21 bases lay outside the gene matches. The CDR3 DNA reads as TGTGCCAGCAGCCCAGCCAGACCCGGACTAGCGCTGCCTAGGGCCAAAAACATTCAGTACTTC. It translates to CASSPARPGLALPRAKNIQYF.

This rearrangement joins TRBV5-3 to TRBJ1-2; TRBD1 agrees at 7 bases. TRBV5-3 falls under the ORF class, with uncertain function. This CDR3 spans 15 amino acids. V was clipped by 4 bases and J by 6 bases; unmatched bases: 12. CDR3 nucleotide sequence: TGTGCCAGAAGCCCAAGACAGGGATGCTATGATGGCTACACCTTC. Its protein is CARSPRQGCYDGYTF.

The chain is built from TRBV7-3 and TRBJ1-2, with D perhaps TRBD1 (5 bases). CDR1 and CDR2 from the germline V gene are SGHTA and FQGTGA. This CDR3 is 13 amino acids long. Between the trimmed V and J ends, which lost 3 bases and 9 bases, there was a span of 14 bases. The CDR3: CASSFGTGSSYTF. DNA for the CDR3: TGTGCCAGCAGCTTTGGGACTGGGAGTAGCTACACCTTC.

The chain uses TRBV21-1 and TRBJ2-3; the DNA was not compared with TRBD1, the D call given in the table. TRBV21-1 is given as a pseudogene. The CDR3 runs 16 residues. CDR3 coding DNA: TGTGCCAGCAGCAAAGAGGATGGGCAGCACACAGATACGCAGTATTTT. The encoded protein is CASSKEDGQHTDTQYF.

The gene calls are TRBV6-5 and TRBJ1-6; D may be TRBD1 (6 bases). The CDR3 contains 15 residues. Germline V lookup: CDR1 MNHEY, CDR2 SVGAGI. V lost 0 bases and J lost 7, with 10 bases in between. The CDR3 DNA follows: TGTGCCAGCAGTTACTCGGGGACACTAAATTCACCCCTCCACTTT. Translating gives CASSYSGTLNSPLHF.

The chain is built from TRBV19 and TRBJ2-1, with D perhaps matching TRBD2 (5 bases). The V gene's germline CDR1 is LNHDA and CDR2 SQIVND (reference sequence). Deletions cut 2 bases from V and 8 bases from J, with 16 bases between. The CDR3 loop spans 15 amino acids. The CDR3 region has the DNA TGTGCCAGTAGTATACAGCGAACAAGCGGAGATGAGCAGTTCTTC. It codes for CASSIQRTSGDEQFF.

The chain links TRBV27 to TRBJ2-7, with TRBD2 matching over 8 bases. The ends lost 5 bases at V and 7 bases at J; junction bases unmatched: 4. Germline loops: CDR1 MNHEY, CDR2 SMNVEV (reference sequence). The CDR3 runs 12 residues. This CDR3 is CASSRRGGEQYF. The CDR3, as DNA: TGTGCCAGCAGTCGGCGCGGGGGGGAGCAGTACTTC.

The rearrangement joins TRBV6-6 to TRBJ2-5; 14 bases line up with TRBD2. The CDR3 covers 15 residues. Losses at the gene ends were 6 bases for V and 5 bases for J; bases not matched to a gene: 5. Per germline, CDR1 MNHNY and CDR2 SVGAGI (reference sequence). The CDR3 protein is CASSHGLAGGETQYF. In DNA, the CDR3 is TGTGCCAGCAGCCACGGACTAGCGGGGGGCGAGACCCAGTACTTC.

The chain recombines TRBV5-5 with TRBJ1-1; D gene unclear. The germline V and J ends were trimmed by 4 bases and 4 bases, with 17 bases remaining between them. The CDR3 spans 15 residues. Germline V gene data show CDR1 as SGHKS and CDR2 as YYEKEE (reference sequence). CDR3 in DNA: TGTGCCAGCAGCCCCGGTTCCAGCAGCGTCACTGAAGCTTTCTTT. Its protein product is CASSPGSSSVTEAFF.